One and the same sample provided the 13 T cell receptor beta chains below, sequenced in a study of T cells in Graves' hyperthyroidism and ophthalmopathy. RNA transcripts provided the source from which TCR beta CDR3 regions were amplified. HTBI primers were used for first-round RT-PCR of the TCR CDR3. One entry per CDR3 protein, called by TCRdb with MiXCR from the multiplex PCR reads. The data show 460,000 or so distinct CDR3 sequences, under 15% seen once. The source material was blood. These receptors came from a woman aged 18-35 years with Graves' hyperthyroidism.

The table lists this clonotype with many counts. The chain has TRBV12-3 or TRBV12-4 and TRBJ1-2; no reliable D call. V was clipped by 2 bases and J by 3 bases, with 10 bases between them. The CDR3 spans 14 residues. CDR3 residues: CASSLPGYDYGYTF. CDR3 sequence (DNA): TGTGCCAGCAGTTTACCGGGATACGACTATGGCTACACCTTC.

The chain carries TRBV9 and TRBJ1-1; weak D call: TRBD1 (6 bases). Trimming cost V 3 bases and J 1 base, with 10 bases left between them. From germline, CDR1 is SGDLS and CDR2 YYNGEE. The CDR3 consists of 14 residues. CDR3 region: CASSGYRENTEAFF. Here the CDR3 DNA reads TGTGCCAGCAGCGGTTACAGGGAGAACACTGAAGCTTTCTTT.

Many counts were recorded for this clonotype. This chain uses TRBV10-3 with TRBJ2-7; unclear D gene. This CDR3 is 11 amino acids long. CDR1 is ENHRY, CDR2 SYGVKD, per germline. V shed 3 bases and J shed 5 bases, with 5 bases lying between them. The CDR3, as DNA: TGTGCCATCAGTGATGTAGACGAGCAGTACTTC. This translates into CAISDVDEQYF.

This clonotype was detected ten times or more. The chain carries TRBV12-3 or TRBV12-4 and TRBJ1-1; a weak D match, TRBD1 (5 bases). Between the trimmed V and J ends, which lost 4 bases and 6 bases, there was a span of 12 bases. CDR3 size: 13 residues. The CDR3 sequence: CASSSRDSAEAFF. In DNA, the CDR3 is TGTGCCAGCAGTTCCAGGGATAGTGCTGAAGCTTTCTTT.

With respect to this clonotype: One base away lies a much larger clone, so this may be a sequencing read error. The chain links TRBV30 to TRBJ2-1; D unresolved. Trimming pared 4 bases from V and 6 bases from J, leaving 13 bases between. CDR3 length: 13 residues. CDR1 and CDR2 from the germline V gene are GTSNPN and SVGIG (reference sequence). CDR3 DNA: TGTGCCTGGAATGTTGTGGCCCCCAATGAGCAGTTCTTC. Its translation: CAWNVVAPNEQFF.

This clonotype showed up many times. V is TRBV7-9 and J is TRBJ2-3; 9 nucleotides match TRBD2. The germline V gene has CDR1 SEHNR and CDR2 FQNEAQ (reference sequence). J was trimmed by 6 bases and V by 3 bases; bases with no gene match: 7. The CDR3 has 15 residues. As DNA, the CDR3 is TGTGCCAGCAGCTTGGCGGGAGGGGCCTCTGATACGCAGTATTTT. It codes for CASSLAGGASDTQYF.

This clonotype was counted many times. The chain links TRBV12-3 or TRBV12-4 to TRBJ2-1, with TRBD2 matching over 11 bases. The V segment lost 6 bases and the J segment 3 bases; nucleotides outside the gene matches: 4. This CDR3 comprises 15 residues. CDR3 nucleotides: TGTGCCAGCAGGGGGGGGACTAGCGGCTACAATGAGCAGTTCTTC. Protein product: CASRGGTSGYNEQFF.

A remark on this clonotype: Given a much more abundant clone one base away, this may be a read error. V usage is TRBV19 and J usage is TRBJ2-2, with unresolved D. V was shortened by 10 bases and J by 1 base, with 13 bases between the two germline ends. The CDR3 runs to 14 residues. Per germline, CDR1 LNHDA and CDR2 SQIVND (reference sequence). Here the CDR3 DNA reads TGTGCCATCTCTACAGCGTGGAACACCGGGGAGCTGTTTTTT. Translated: CAISTAWNTGELFF.

Remarks on this clonotype: Sequence at one end of the junction differs from germline and may be a read error. The rearrangement joins TRBV12-3 or TRBV12-4 to TRBJ2-3; possible D gene TRBD2, 5 bases. This CDR3 has 14 amino acids. CDR3 DNA: TGTGCCAGCAGGGAGGCGGCAGGTTCAGATACGCAATATTTT. Translation: CASREAAGSDTQYF.

The table lists this clonotype with many counts. This chain uses TRBV12-3 or TRBV12-4 with TRBJ1-2; 10 bases align to TRBD1. J lost 7 bases, V lost 6 bases, and 11 bases had no gene match. This CDR3 region has 15 residues. The CDR3 coding sequence is TGTGCCAGCAGCTCCCCCGGGACAGGGGCTTTTGGCTACACCTTC. It is translated as CASSSPGTGAFGYTF.

This clonotype showed up many times. The chain couples TRBV3-1 to TRBJ2-4; D is unresolved. V shed 0 bases and J shed 8 bases, with 5 bases lying between them. The germline gives CDR1 LGHDT, CDR2 YNNKEL (reference sequence). The CDR3 contains 12 residues. The CDR3: CASSQDVHIQYF. CDR3 in DNA: TGTGCCAGCAGCCAAGATGTGCACATTCAGTACTTC.

This clonotype was counted a few times. The chain recombines TRBV29-1 with TRBJ1-2; D call uncertain. Trimming left V 2 bases short and J 4 bases short, with 11 bases between. The CDR3 has 13 amino acids. In germline, CDR1 is SQVTM, CDR2 ANQGSEA. CDR3 region: CSVEQWGSYGYTF. The CDR3 DNA follows: TGCAGCGTTGAACAGTGGGGATCCTATGGCTACACCTTC.

The chain joins TRBV12-3 or TRBV12-4 to TRBJ2-1; 10 nucleotides match TRBD2. CDR3 length: 15 residues. V lost 7 bases and J lost 7; bases outside the gene matches: 10. Here the CDR3 DNA reads TGTGCCAGCACCTCAAGCGGGAGGGCCGGGAATGAGCAGTTCTTC. This gives the protein CASTSSGRAGNEQFF.